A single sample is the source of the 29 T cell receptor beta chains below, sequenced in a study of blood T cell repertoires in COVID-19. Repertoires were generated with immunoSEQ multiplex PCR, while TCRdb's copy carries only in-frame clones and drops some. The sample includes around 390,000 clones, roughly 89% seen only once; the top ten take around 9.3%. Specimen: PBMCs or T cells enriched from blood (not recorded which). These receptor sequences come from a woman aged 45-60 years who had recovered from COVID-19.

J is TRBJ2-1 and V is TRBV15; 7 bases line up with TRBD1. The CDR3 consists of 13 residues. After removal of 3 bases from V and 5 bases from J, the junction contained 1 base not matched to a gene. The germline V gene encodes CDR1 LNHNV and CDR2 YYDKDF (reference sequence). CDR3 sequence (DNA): TGTGCCACCAGCAGGGACAGGCACAATGAGCAGTTCTTC. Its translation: CATSRDRHNEQFF.

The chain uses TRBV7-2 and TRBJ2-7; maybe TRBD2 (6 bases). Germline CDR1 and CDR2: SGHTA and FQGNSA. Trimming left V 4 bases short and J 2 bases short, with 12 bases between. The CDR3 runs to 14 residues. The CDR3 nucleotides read TGTGCCAGCAGCTCTCGGGGGAACGCCTACGAGCAGTACTTC. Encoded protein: CASSSRGNAYEQYF.

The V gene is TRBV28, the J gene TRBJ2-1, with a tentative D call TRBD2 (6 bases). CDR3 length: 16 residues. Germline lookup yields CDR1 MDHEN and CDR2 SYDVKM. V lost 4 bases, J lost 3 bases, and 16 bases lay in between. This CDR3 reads CASSSPYVGGYNEQFF. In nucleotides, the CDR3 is TGTGCCAGCAGTTCTCCATATGTGGGGGGCTACAATGAGCAGTTCTTC.

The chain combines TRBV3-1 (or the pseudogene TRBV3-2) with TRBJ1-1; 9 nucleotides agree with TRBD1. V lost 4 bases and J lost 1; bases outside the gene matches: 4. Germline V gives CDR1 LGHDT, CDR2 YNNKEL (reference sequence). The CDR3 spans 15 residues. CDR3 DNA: TGTGCCAGCAGCCCGACAGGGGGATCGAACACTGAAGCTTTCTTT. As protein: CASSPTGGSNTEAFF.

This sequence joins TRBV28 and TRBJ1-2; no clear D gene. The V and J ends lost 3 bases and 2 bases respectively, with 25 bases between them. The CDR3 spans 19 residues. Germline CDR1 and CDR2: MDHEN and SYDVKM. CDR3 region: CASSFPPGEGHLGNYGYTF. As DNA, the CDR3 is TGTGCCAGCAGTTTCCCTCCCGGGGAGGGTCACCTGGGGAACTATGGCTACACCTTC.

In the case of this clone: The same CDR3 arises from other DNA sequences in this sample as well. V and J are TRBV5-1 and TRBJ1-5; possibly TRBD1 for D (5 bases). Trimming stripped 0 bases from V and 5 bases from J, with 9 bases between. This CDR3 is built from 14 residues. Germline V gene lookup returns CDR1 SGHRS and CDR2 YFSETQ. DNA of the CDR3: TGCGCCAGCAGCTTGGGGACACCCGATCAGCCCCAGCATTTT. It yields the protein CASSLGTPDQPQHF.

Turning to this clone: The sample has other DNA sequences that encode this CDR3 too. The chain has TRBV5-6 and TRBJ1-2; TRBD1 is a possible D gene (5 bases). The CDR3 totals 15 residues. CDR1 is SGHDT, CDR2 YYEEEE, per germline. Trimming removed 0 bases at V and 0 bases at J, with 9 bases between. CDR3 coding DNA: TGTGCCAGCAGCTTGGGCAGGGTAGCTAACTATGGCTACACCTTC. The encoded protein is CASSLGRVANYGYTF.

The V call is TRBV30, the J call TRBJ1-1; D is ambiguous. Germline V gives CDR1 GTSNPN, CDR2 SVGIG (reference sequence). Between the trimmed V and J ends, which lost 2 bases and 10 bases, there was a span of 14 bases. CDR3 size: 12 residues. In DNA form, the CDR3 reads TGTGCCTGGAGTCCCCAGAGGAGTCGAGCTTTCTTT. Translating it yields CAWSPQRSRAFF.

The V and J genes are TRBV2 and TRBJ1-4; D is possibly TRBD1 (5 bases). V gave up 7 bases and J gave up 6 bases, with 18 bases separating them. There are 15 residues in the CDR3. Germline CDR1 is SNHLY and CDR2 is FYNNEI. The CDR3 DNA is TGTGCCAGCAAGAGGGGAGGTGGTTTCGATGAAAAACTGTTTTTT. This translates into CASKRGGGFDEKLFF. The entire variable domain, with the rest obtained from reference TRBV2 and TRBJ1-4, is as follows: EPEVTQTPSHQVTQMGQEVILRCVPISNHLYFYWYRQILGQKVEFLVSFYNNEISEKSEIFDDQFSVERPDGSNFTLKIRSTKLEDSAMYFCASKRGGGFDEKLFFGSGTQLSVL.

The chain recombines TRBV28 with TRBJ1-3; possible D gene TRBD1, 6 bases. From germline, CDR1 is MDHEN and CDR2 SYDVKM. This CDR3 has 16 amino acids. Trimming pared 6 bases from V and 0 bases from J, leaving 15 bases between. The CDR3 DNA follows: TGTGCCAGCAGAACGATCGGGACAAACTCTGGAAACACCATATATTTT. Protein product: CASRTIGTNSGNTIYF.

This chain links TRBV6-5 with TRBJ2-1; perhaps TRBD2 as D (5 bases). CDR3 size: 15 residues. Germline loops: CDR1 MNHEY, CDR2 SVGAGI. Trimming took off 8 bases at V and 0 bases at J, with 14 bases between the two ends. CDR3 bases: TGTGCCAGCGGAAAAGAGGGTAGCTCCTACAATGAGCAGTTCTTC. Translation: CASGKEGSSYNEQFF.

DNA of the CDR3: TGTGCCAGCAGGTCAGGGGGAACTGAAGCTTTCTTT. It specifies CASRSGGTEAFF. The J gene is TRBJ1-1, the V gene TRBV5-6; TRBD1 matches 7 bases. Germline V CDR1 and CDR2: SGHDT, YYEEEE. Trimming at V came to 5 bases and at J to 5 bases, leaving 3 bases not matched to a gene. The CDR3 sequence is 12 residues long.

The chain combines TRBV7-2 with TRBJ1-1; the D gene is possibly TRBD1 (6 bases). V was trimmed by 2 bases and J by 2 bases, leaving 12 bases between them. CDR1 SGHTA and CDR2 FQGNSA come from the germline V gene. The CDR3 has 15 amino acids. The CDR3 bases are TGTGCCAGCAGCTTACAGGGGACCCTCAACACTGAAGCTTTCTTT. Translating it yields CASSLQGTLNTEAFF.

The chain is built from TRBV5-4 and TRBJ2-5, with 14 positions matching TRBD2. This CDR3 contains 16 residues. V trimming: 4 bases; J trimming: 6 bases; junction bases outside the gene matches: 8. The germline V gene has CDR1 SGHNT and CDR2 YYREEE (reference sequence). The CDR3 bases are TGTGCCAGCAGCACCGGGACTAGCGGGGGCAGGAAGACCCAGTACTTC. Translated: CASSTGTSGGRKTQYF.

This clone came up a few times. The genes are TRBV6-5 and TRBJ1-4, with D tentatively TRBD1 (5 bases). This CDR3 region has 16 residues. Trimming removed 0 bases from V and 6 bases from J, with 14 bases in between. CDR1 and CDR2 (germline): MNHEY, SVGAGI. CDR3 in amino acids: CASSYSIPGRYEKLFF. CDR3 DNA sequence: TGTGCCAGCAGTTACTCGATCCCAGGGCGGTATGAAAAACTGTTTTTT.

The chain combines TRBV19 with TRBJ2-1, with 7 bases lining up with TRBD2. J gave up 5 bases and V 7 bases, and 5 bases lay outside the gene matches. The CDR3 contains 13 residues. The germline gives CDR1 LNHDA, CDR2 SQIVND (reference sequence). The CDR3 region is CASKAGTNNEQFF. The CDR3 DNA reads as TGTGCCAGTAAGGCGGGGACTAACAATGAGCAGTTCTTC.

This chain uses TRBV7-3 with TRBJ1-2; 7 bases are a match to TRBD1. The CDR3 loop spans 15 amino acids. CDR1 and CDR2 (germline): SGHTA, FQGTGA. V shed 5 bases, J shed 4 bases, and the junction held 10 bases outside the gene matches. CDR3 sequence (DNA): TGTGCCAGCAGCCCCCAGGGGGAAGGGATCTATGGCTACACCTTC. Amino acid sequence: CASSPQGEGIYGYTF.

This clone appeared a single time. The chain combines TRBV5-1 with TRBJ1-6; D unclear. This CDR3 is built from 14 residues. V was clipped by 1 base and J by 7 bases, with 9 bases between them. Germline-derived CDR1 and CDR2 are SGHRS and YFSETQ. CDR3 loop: CASSLLRENSPLHF. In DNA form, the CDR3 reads TGCGCCAGCAGCTTGTTGAGGGAGAATTCACCCCTCCACTTT.

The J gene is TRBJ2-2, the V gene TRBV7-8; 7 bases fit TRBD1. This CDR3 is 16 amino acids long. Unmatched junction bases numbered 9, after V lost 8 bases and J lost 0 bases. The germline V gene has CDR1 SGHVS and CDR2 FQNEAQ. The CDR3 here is CASQPRTGANTGELFF. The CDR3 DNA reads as TGTGCCAGCCAACCCAGAACAGGGGCGAACACCGGGGAGCTGTTTTTT.

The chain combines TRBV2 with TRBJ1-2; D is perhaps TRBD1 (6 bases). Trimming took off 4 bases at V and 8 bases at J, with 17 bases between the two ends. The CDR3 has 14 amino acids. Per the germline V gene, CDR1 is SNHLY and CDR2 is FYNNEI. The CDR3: CASSVPPQGTGYTF. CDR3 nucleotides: TGTGCCAGCAGTGTCCCGCCCCAGGGGACAGGCTACACCTTC.

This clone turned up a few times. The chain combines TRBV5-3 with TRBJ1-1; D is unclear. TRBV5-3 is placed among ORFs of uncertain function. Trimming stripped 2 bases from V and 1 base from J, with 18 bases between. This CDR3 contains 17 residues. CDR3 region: CARSLSWREEGNTEAFF. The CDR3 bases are TGTGCCAGAAGCTTATCATGGCGGGAAGAAGGGAACACTGAAGCTTTCTTT.

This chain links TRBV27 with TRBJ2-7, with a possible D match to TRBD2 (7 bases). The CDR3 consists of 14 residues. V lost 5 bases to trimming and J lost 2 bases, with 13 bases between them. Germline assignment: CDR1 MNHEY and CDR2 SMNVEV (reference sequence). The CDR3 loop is CASSIRGAPYEQYF. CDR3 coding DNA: TGTGCCAGCAGTATCCGGGGGGCGCCCTACGAGCAGTACTTC.

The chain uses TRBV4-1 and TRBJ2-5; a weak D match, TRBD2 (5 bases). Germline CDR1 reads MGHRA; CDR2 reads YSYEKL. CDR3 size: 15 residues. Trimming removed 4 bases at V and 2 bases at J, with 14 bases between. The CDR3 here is CASSPGNHGQETQYF. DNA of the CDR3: TGCGCCAGCAGCCCGGGGAATCACGGACAAGAGACCCAGTACTTC.

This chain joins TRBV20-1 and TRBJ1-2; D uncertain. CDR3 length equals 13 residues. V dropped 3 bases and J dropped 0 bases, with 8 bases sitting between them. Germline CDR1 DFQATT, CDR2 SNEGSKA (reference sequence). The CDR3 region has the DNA TGCAGTGCTAGTGTCGGGGCTAACTATGGCTACACCTTC. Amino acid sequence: CSASVGANYGYTF.

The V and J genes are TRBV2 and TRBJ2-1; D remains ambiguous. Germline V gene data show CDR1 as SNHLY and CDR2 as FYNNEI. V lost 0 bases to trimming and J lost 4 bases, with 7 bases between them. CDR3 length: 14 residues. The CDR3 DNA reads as TGTGCCAGCAGTGAAGCGAGGAGTTACAATGAGCAGTTCTTC. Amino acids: CASSEARSYNEQFF.

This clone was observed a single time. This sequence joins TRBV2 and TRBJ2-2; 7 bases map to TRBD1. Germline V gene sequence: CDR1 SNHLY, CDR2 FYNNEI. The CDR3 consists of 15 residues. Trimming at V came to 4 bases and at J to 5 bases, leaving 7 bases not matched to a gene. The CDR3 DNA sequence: TGTGCCAGCAGTGCGGACGGGACAGATACCGGGGAGCTGTTTTTT. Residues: CASSADGTDTGELFF.

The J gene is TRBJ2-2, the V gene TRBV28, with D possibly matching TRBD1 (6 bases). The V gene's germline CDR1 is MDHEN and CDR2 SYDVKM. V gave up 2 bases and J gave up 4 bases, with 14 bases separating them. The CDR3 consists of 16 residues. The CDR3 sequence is CASSLAPGAGTGELFF. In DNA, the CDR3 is TGTGCCAGCAGTTTAGCCCCAGGGGCCGGCACCGGGGAGCTGTTTTTT.

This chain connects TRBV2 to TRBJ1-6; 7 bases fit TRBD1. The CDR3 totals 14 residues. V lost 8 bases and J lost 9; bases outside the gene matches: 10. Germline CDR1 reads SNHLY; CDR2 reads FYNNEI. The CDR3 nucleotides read TGTGCCAGCTCAGGGGGACAAGGGACTTCACCCCTCCACTTT. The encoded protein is CASSGGQGTSPLHF.

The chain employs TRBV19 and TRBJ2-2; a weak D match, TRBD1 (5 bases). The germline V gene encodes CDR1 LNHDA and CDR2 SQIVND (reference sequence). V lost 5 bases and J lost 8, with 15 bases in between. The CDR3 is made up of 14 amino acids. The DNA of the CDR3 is TGTGCCAGTAGTCCCGACAGTCCCCCAGGGGAGCTGTTTTTT. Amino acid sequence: CASSPDSPPGELFF.